The 32 T cell receptor beta chains below were found in one sample sequenced in a study of regulatory T cells in long-lasting Graves disease. The authors built TCR beta libraries using iRepertoire HTBI primers and Arm-PCR of CDR3 regions. From the multiplex PCR reads, TCRdb called clonotypes with MiXCR, one entry per CDR3 protein. The profile shows approximately 400,000 distinct CDR3 sequences, around 24% of them singletons. Stated time point: persistent/refractory GD, antithyroid drugs over 5 years with positive TRAb. The authors made the TCR library using RNA they extracted from PBMCs. The specimen was peripheral blood mononuclear cells (PBMCs), collected when the disease was refractory, from a patient treated with antithyroid drugs. The receptor source for this set is a female donor with Graves disease.

This rearrangement joins TRBV6-2 or TRBV6-3 to TRBJ2-7, with TRBD2 matching over 12 bases. Unmatched junction bases numbered 9, after V lost 0 bases and J lost 0 bases. Germline V gives CDR1 MNHEY, CDR2 SVGEGT. CDR3 length: 19 amino acids. The CDR3 sequence is CASSYSSPSGRAGSYEQYF. CDR3 coding DNA: TGTGCCAGCAGTTACTCGTCGCCTAGCGGGAGGGCCGGCTCCTACGAGCAGTACTTC.

The chain has TRBV20-1 and TRBJ2-7; 7 bases are shared with TRBD2. The CDR3 sequence is 15 residues long. Germline V gene lookup returns CDR1 DFQATT and CDR2 SNEGSKA (reference sequence). With 0 bases clipped from V and 3 bases from J, the junction kept 8 bases outside the gene matches. The CDR3 spells CSARDLASGDYEQYF. CDR3 nucleotide sequence: TGCAGTGCTAGAGATCTGGCTAGCGGTGACTACGAGCAGTACTTC.

Points on this clonotype: The CDR3 end shows no conserved phenylalanine or tryptophan, and so a read error is likely. The chain is built from TRBV6-2 or TRBV6-3 and TRBJ2-7; the match to TRBD1 covers 7 bases. Germline assignment: CDR1 MNHEY and CDR2 SVGEGT. This CDR3 has 14 amino acids. The ends lost 0 bases at V and 6 bases at J; junction bases unmatched: 5. Here the CDR3 reads CASSYSNRGPEQYL. CDR3 in DNA: TGTGCCAGCAGTTACTCGAACAGGGGTCCCGAGCAGTACCTC.

This chain links TRBV5-1 with TRBJ2-6, with a tentative D call TRBD1 (6 bases). The germline V gene encodes CDR1 SGHRS and CDR2 YFSETQ. This CDR3 spans 16 amino acids. V lost 7 bases and J 0 bases, leaving 14 bases between the germline ends. The chain's CDR3 is CASGEDSLSGANVLTF. CDR3 DNA sequence: TGCGCCAGCGGAGAGGACAGCCTCTCTGGGGCCAACGTCCTGACTTTC.

As for this clonotype: This probably arose from a read error, given a far larger clone one base away. The J gene is TRBJ1-2, the V gene TRBV5-4; perhaps TRBD1 as D (5 bases). CDR1 SGHNT and CDR2 YYREEE come from the germline V gene (reference sequence). The V and J ends lost 0 bases and 3 bases respectively, with 6 bases between them. The CDR3 length is 13 residues. CDR3: CASSLDRHYGYTF. The DNA of the CDR3 is TGTGCCAGCAGCTTGGACAGGCACTATGGCTACACCTTC.

This clonotype has a count of ten or more. V and J are TRBV12-3 or TRBV12-4 and TRBJ2-1, with 7 bases aligning to TRBD1. This CDR3 comprises 13 residues. V shed 3 bases and J 7 bases; nucleotides not matched to a gene: 3. CDR3 amino acids: CASSLGRGNEQFF. The CDR3 DNA reads TGTGCCAGCAGTTTGGGCAGGGGGAATGAGCAGTTCTTC.

The chain carries TRBV4-3 and TRBJ1-4; 7 nucleotides agree with TRBD1. Germline trimming cut 5 bases from V and 5 bases from J; bases unmatched to any gene: 8. Germline-derived CDR1 and CDR2 are LGHNA and YSLEER. The CDR3 sequence is 15 residues long. The CDR3 bases are TGCGCCAGCAGCGCCAGCGGACAGGAGAATGAAAAACTGTTTTTT. Translated: CASSASGQENEKLFF.

The V gene is TRBV20-1, the J gene TRBJ2-5; D may be TRBD2 (6 bases). This CDR3 is built from 14 residues. CDR1 is DFQATT and CDR2 is SNEGSKA in the germline V gene (reference sequence). Trimming removed 5 bases at V and 1 base at J, with 14 bases between. The CDR3 DNA follows: TGCAGTGCTGGTAGCGGAGGGCTCCAAGAGACCCAGTACTTC. This translates into CSAGSGGLQETQYF.

This clonotype was counted ten times or more. The V gene is TRBV6-1, the J gene TRBJ2-7; D may be TRBD1 or TRBD2 (5 bases each). Germline assignment: CDR1 MNHNS and CDR2 SASEGT. V was shortened by 7 bases and J by 7 bases, with 26 bases between the two germline ends. The CDR3 runs to 16 residues. The CDR3 nucleotides read TGTGCCAGCATCAAGTCCGGGACGCTTGCGACTGCGGAGCAGTACTTC. This sequence encodes CASIKSGTLATAEQYF.

In its sample, this clonotype was seen a few times. This chain links TRBV7-8 with TRBJ2-7, with 11 positions matching TRBD2. This CDR3 contains 15 residues. Germline CDR1 SGHVS, CDR2 FQNEAQ. J was trimmed by 2 bases and V by 5 bases; bases with no gene match: 5. CDR3 coding DNA: TGTGCCAGCAGCATCACTAGCGGGAGAACCTACGAGCAGTACTTC. It codes for CASSITSGRTYEQYF.

In its sample, this clonotype was seen many times. This chain joins TRBV7-2 and TRBJ2-7; no clear D. The CDR3 spans 15 residues. V was trimmed by 5 bases and J by 2 bases, leaving 16 bases between them. Germline CDR1 SGHTA, CDR2 FQGNSA. The CDR3 region is CASSLPDGPPYEQYF. DNA for the CDR3: TGTGCCAGCAGCCTCCCTGACGGGCCTCCCTACGAGCAGTACTTC.

This clonotype occurred many times. The gene calls are TRBV7-8 and TRBJ1-2, with 7 bases matching TRBD1. CDR1 is SGHVS, CDR2 FQNEAQ, per germline. Trimming at V came to 5 bases and at J to 2 bases, leaving 5 bases not matched to a gene. The CDR3 totals 14 residues. The CDR3, as DNA: TGTGCCAGCAGCAACTTGGGACAGAACTATGGCTACACCTTC. Protein sequence: CASSNLGQNYGYTF.

This clonotype was observed many times. The chain recombines TRBV2 with TRBJ2-2; possibly TRBD2 for D (5 bases). The CDR3 consists of 14 residues. CDR1 SNHLY and CDR2 FYNNEI come from the germline V gene. V was clipped by 7 bases and J by 0 bases, with 9 bases between them. CDR3: CASNGETNTGELFF. CDR3 bases: TGTGCCAGCAACGGGGAGACGAACACCGGGGAGCTGTTTTTT.

The chain uses TRBV7-9 and TRBJ2-3; 8 nucleotides match TRBD2. This CDR3 region has 16 residues. V was pared by 1 base and J by 4 bases, with 7 bases of the junction left unmatched. Germline V gives CDR1 SEHNR, CDR2 FQNEAQ (reference sequence). CDR3 region: CASSLVAGPNADTQYF. DNA of the CDR3: TGTGCCAGCAGCTTAGTAGCGGGACCCAACGCAGATACGCAGTATTTT.

This clonotype turned up a few times. The CDR3 nucleotides read TGTGCCAGCAGCGTTTCGGGCTATGGCTACACCTTC. As protein: CASSVSGYGYTF. V gene TRBV9 combines with J gene TRBJ1-2; D remains ambiguous. Germline CDR1 SGDLS, CDR2 YYNGEE. The ends were cut back, 2 bases at V and 4 bases at J, with 6 bases in the middle. This CDR3 has 12 residues.

Only a few counts were recorded for this clonotype. This chain connects TRBV30 to TRBJ1-6, with D uncertain. With 5 bases removed from V and 6 bases from J, the gap between germline ends came to 5 bases. The germline V gene has CDR1 GTSNPN and CDR2 SVGIG (reference sequence). This CDR3 comprises 11 residues. DNA of the CDR3: TGTGCCTGGGGTATTAATTCACCCCTCCACTTT. This sequence encodes CAWGINSPLHF.

This clonotype was detected many times. This chain connects TRBV2 to TRBJ1-4; 9 bases map to TRBD1. The CDR3 has 15 residues. V shed 7 bases and J 4 bases; nucleotides not matched to a gene: 7. The germline V gene encodes CDR1 SNHLY and CDR2 FYNNEI. Written as DNA, the CDR3 is TGTGCCAGCACCTTCGACAGGGGGGATAATGAAAAACTGTTTTTT. Translation gives CASTFDRGDNEKLFF.

This clonotype came up once. The chain is built from TRBV2 and TRBJ1-3; possible D gene TRBD1, 6 bases. Germline V gene lookup returns CDR1 SNHLY and CDR2 FYNNEI. There are 15 residues in the CDR3. Trimming left V 4 bases short and J 3 bases short, with 13 bases between. CDR3: CASSVGGAGGNTIYF. CDR3 nucleotide sequence: TGTGCCAGCAGTGTGGGGGGCGCAGGTGGAAACACCATATATTTT.

The gene calls are TRBV30 and TRBJ1-6, with D possibly being TRBD1 (6 bases). V gave up 5 bases and J gave up 8 bases, with 13 bases separating them. CDR1 is GTSNPN, CDR2 SVGIG, per germline (reference sequence). This CDR3 has 13 amino acids. The CDR3 sequence is CAWGQRGDSPLHF. The CDR3 DNA follows: TGTGCCTGGGGTCAAAGGGGGGATTCACCCCTCCACTTT.

In its sample, this clonotype was seen many times. The chain recombines TRBV6-1 with TRBJ2-5; 8 bases map to TRBD1. Losses at the gene ends were 6 bases for V and 4 bases for J; bases not matched to a gene: 7. The CDR3 length is 14 residues. Per the germline V gene, CDR1 is MNHNS and CDR2 is SASEGT. CDR3 amino acids: CASSQDRVRETQYF. As DNA, the CDR3 is TGTGCCAGCAGCCAGGACAGGGTTCGAGAGACCCAGTACTTC.

This clonotype has just a few counts. The chain combines TRBV19 with TRBJ2-7; tentatively, D is TRBD1 (6 bases). The V gene's germline CDR1 is LNHDA and CDR2 SQIVND (reference sequence). The CDR3 is made up of 14 amino acids. The V end lost 5 bases, the J end lost 7 bases, and 18 bases lay between the germline ends. Here the CDR3 reads CASSVVQGNQEQYF. The CDR3 coding sequence is TGTGCCAGTAGTGTTGTACAGGGTAACCAGGAGCAGTACTTC.

V and J are TRBV4-1 and TRBJ2-5; D is possibly TRBD1 or TRBD2 (6 bases each). Germline CDR1 is MGHRA and CDR2 is YSYEKL. The CDR3 covers 14 residues. V was clipped by 0 bases and J by 4 bases, with 9 bases between them. The CDR3 region is CASSQDRGRETQYF. CDR3 DNA sequence: TGCGCCAGCAGCCAAGATCGGGGGCGAGAGACCCAGTACTTC.

There are many counts of this clonotype. CDR3 in DNA: TGCAGTGCTAGGCTACGGAGCTATGGCTACACCTTC. Its protein is CSARLRSYGYTF. This chain connects TRBV20-1 to TRBJ1-2; D not resolved. V lost 3 bases, J lost 4 bases, and 9 bases lay in between. Germline V CDR1 and CDR2: DFQATT, SNEGSKA (reference sequence). The CDR3 runs to 12 residues.

This clonotype was counted between two and nine times. V usage is TRBV5-1 and J usage is TRBJ1-6; D remains unclear. Trimming shortened V by 0 bases and J by 9 bases, and 7 bases separated the two germline ends. Germline V gene data show CDR1 as SGHRS and CDR2 as YFSETQ. This CDR3 is 13 amino acids long. CDR3 bases: TGCGCCAGCAGCTTGGCGGGAATTTCACCCCTCCACTTT. This encodes CASSLAGISPLHF.

This clonotype was observed at least ten times. The rearrangement uses TRBV11-1 and TRBJ1-1; perhaps TRBD1 as D (6 bases). The V and J ends lost 10 bases and 5 bases respectively, with 17 bases between them. This CDR3 has 13 amino acids. CDR1 is SGHAT, CDR2 FQDESV, per germline (reference sequence). CDR3 sequence (DNA): TGTGCCACCAACGGGGGGCTGGCGACTGAAGCTTTCTTT. It yields the protein CATNGGLATEAFF.

The sample holds a few counts of this clonotype. The CDR3 region has the DNA TGCAGTGCTAGATTCGGTACCACGAACACCGGGGAGCTGTTTTTT. Translating gives CSARFGTTNTGELFF. This chain links TRBV20-1 with TRBJ2-2; D is uncertain. This CDR3 spans 15 amino acids. CDR1 is DFQATT, CDR2 SNEGSKA, per germline (reference sequence). The V end lost 2 bases, the J end lost 0 bases, and 10 bases lay between the germline ends.

This chain links TRBV9 with TRBJ2-5; D is ambiguous. V shed 7 bases and J shed 2 bases, with 12 bases lying between them. The CDR3 has 13 amino acids. From germline, CDR1 is SGDLS and CDR2 YYNGEE. CDR3 sequence (DNA): TGTGCCAGCTACCCTTGGGGTCAAGAGACCCAGTACTTC. Translation: CASYPWGQETQYF. Full variable domain (outside the CDR3, taken from reference TRBV9 and TRBJ2-5): DSGVTQTPKHLITATGQRVTLRCSPRSGDLSVYWYQQSLDQGLQFLIQYYNGEERAKGNILERFSAQQFPDLHSELNLSSLELGDSALYFCASYPWGQETQYFGPGTRLLVL.

This clonotype was counted only a few times. The chain couples TRBV20-1 to TRBJ1-5; 10 nucleotides match TRBD1. The CDR3 spans 15 residues. Trimming cost V 1 base and J 6 bases; bases outside gene matches: 6. Germline CDR1 and CDR2: DFQATT and SNEGSKA (reference sequence). The chain's CDR3 is CSARGSGQGSQPQHF. The CDR3 DNA reads as TGCAGTGCTAGAGGGTCGGGACAGGGGTCTCAGCCCCAGCATTTT.

The chain uses TRBV30 and TRBJ2-7, with 7 nucleotides matching TRBD2. J gave up 1 base and V 4 bases, and 7 bases lay outside the gene matches. Germline CDR1 GTSNPN, CDR2 SVGIG (reference sequence). This CDR3 has 14 amino acids. The CDR3 nucleotides are TGTGCCTGGAAATTGTCTAGCGGTTCCTACGAGCAGTACTTC. Amino acid sequence: CAWKLSSGSYEQYF. The full variable domain, in which reference TRBV30 and TRBJ2-7 provide the parts outside the CDR3, is SQTIHQWPATLVQPVGSPLSLECTVEGTSNPNLYWYRQAAGRGLQLLFYSVGIGQISSEVPQNLSASRPQDRQFILSSKKLLLSDSGFYLCAWKLSSGSYEQYFGPGTRLTVT.

This clonotype has more than one count but fewer than ten. V usage is TRBV5-1 and J usage is TRBJ1-3; TRBD1 might be the D (5 bases). The CDR3 loop spans 14 amino acids. Germline V gives CDR1 SGHRS, CDR2 YFSETQ. Trimming removed 5 bases at V and 3 bases at J, with 12 bases between. The CDR3: CASRLQEGGNTIYF. The DNA of the CDR3 is TGCGCCAGCAGACTACAGGAAGGTGGAAACACCATATATTTT.

In regard to this clonotype: This may come from a read error, since a much larger clone is one base off. Because the CDR3 is missing its conserved closing phenylalanine or tryptophan, this is likely a read error. The J gene is TRBJ1-1, the V gene TRBV28; D is ambiguous. This CDR3 is 13 amino acids long. Trimming pared 5 bases from V and 4 bases from J, leaving 11 bases between. CDR1 is MDHEN, CDR2 SYDVKM, per germline. The DNA of the CDR3 is TGTGCCAGCAGTCTCGAGGTGGTCACTGAAGCTTTCTGT. Its protein is CASSLEVVTEAFC.

This chain joins TRBV4-1 and TRBJ2-2; tentative D call: TRBD2 (5 bases). Germline-derived CDR1 and CDR2 are MGHRA and YSYEKL. V lost 0 bases, J lost 6 bases, and 14 bases lay in between. The CDR3 is made up of 16 amino acids. CDR3 coding DNA: TGCGCCAGCAGCCAAGACGGGGTGGATCCTGCCGGGGAGCTGTTTTTT. Translated: CASSQDGVDPAGELFF.